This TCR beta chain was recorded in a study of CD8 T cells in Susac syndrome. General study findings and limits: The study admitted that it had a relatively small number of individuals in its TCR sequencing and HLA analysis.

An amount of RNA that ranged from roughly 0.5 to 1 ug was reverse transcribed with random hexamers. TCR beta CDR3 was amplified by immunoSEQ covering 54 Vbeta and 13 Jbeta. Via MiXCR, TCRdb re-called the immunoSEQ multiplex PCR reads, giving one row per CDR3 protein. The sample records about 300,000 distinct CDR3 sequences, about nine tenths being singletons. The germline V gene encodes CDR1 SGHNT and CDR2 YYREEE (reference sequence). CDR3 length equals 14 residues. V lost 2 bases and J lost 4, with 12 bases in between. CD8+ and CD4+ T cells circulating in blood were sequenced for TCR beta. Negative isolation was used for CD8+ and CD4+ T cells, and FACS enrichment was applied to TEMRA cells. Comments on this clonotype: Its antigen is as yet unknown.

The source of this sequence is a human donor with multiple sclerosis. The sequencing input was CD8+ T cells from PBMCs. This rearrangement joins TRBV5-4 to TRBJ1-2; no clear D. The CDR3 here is CASSLRLTGYGYTF. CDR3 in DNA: TGTGCCAGCAGCTTAAGACTCACTGGCTATGGCTACACCTTC.